A single sample is the source of the 30 T cell receptor beta chains below, sequenced in a study of T cell responses to AZD1222 COVID-19 vaccine (dated by TCRdb to 2020 to 2022). The library was made by the immunoSEQ multiplex PCR assay. In TCRdb, the immuneACCESS table is reduced to in-frame sequences with V and J assigned. These tables do not hold every clone; where another copy was compared, an unresolved V gene accounts for under half, and the others remain unexplained. The sample has 120,000 or so clones on record, about nine tenths of them singletons. In total, the top ten clones hold 0.9% to 1.2% of the sample. Interpreted using the paper, the time point label stands for: baseline before first vaccination. Sample: peripheral blood, taken on day 0 of AZD1222 vaccination. These receptors were obtained from an adult in good health.

The chain is built from TRBV5-1 and TRBJ2-7; 7 bases align to TRBD1. The CDR3 is 11 amino acids. Germline CDR1 is SGHRS and CDR2 is YFSETQ. Unmatched junction bases numbered 5, after V lost 5 bases and J lost 9 bases. This CDR3 reads CASSDRAVQYF. In nucleotides, the CDR3 is TGCGCCAGCAGTGACAGGGCTGTGCAGTACTTC.

The gene calls are TRBV6-1 and TRBJ2-7; D may be TRBD1 (6 bases). The CDR3 has 15 residues. Germline CDR1 reads MNHNS; CDR2 reads SASEGT. V lost 1 base, J lost 5 bases, and 15 bases lay in between. The CDR3 DNA sequence: TGTGCCAGCAGTGAAGAGGCAGGGGCCCGAGACGAGCAGTACTTC. Translation gives CASSEEAGARDEQYF.

CDR3 in amino acids: CATSKGGTDTQYF. CDR3 nucleotides: TGTGCCACCAGTAAGGGTGGCACAGATACGCAGTATTTT. This chain connects TRBV24-1 to TRBJ2-3; D gene ambiguous. Per germline, CDR1 KGHDR and CDR2 SFDVKD. The CDR3 spans 13 residues. Trimming took off 6 bases at V and 1 base at J, with 7 bases between the two ends.

V gene TRBV12-3 or TRBV12-4 combines with J gene TRBJ1-2; D not certain. This CDR3 is 11 amino acids long. The V gene lost 4 bases and the J gene lost 6 bases, with 6 bases spanning the gap. The CDR3 spells CASSSGDGYTF. CDR3 nucleotides: TGTGCCAGCAGTTCAGGTGATGGCTACACCTTC.

V usage is TRBV18 and J usage is TRBJ2-7; D possibly corresponds to TRBD2 (5 bases). The CDR3 contains 14 residues. Trimming pared 3 bases from V and 1 base from J, leaving 10 bases between. CDR1 and CDR2 from the germline V gene are KGHSH and LQKENI. The CDR3 DNA sequence: TGTGCCAGCTCACCGAGTCGGGGTTCCTACGAGCAGTACTTC. Translating it yields CASSPSRGSYEQYF.

The chain has TRBV7-9 and TRBJ2-7; a possible D gene is TRBD2 (5 bases). Trimming shortened V by 4 bases and J by 6 bases, and 16 bases separated the two germline ends. The CDR3 length is 14 residues. CDR1 SEHNR and CDR2 FQNEAQ come from the germline V gene (reference sequence). The CDR3 nucleotides are TGTGCCAGCAGCTCCGGGTCGGGGTACAGCGAGCAGTACTTC. Its protein product is CASSSGSGYSEQYF.

The V call is TRBV2, the J call TRBJ1-6; 9 nucleotides align to TRBD1. V was clipped by 4 bases and J by 9 bases; unmatched bases: 7. In germline, CDR1 is SNHLY, CDR2 FYNNEI. The CDR3 covers 15 residues. The CDR3 reads CASSVQGARGSPLHF. The CDR3 nucleotides are TGTGCCAGCAGTGTACAGGGGGCGCGGGGTTCACCCCTCCACTTT.

The V gene is TRBV5-4, the J gene TRBJ2-7; 12 bases agree with TRBD2. CDR3 length equals 16 residues. V lost 4 bases, J lost 1 base, and 6 bases stayed unmatched. The germline CDR1 and CDR2 sequences are SGHNT and YYREEE (reference sequence). Here the CDR3 reads CASSPTSGSTSYEQYF. The CDR3 nucleotides are TGTGCCAGCAGCCCGACTAGCGGGAGTACGTCCTACGAGCAGTACTTC.

This clone has only one observation. The genes are TRBV5-1 and TRBJ2-7; weak D call: TRBD1 (6 bases). The CDR3 spans 15 residues. Trimming took 0 bases from V and 7 from J, leaving 17 bases between them. The germline gives CDR1 SGHRS, CDR2 YFSETQ. This chain's CDR3 is CASSLAGDKPSEQYF. CDR3 coding DNA: TGCGCCAGCAGCTTGGCTGGGGACAAACCTTCTGAGCAGTACTTC. The complete variable domain, with remaining parts taken from reference TRBV5-1 and TRBJ2-7, reads KAGVTQTPRYLIKTRGQQVTLSCSPISGHRSVSWYQQTPGQGLQFLFEYFSETQRNKGNFPGRFSGRQFSNSRSEMNVSTLELGDSALYLCASSLAGDKPSEQYFGPGTRLTVT.

The chain couples TRBV27 to TRBJ2-3, with D possibly TRBD2 on 6 matching bases. Germline loops: CDR1 MNHEY, CDR2 SMNVEV (reference sequence). Trimming removed 1 base at V and 0 bases at J, with 11 bases between. The CDR3 sequence is 16 residues long. CDR3 amino acids: CASSLFLARSTDTQYF. The DNA for the CDR3 is TGTGCCAGCAGTTTATTTCTAGCGAGAAGCACAGATACGCAGTATTTT.

V is TRBV11-1 and J is TRBJ2-7; D gene ambiguous. The V end was cut by 5 bases, the J end by 0 bases, with 8 bases between. Looked up from germline, CDR1 is SGHAT and CDR2 is FQDESV (reference sequence). The CDR3 loop spans 13 amino acids. The CDR3 sequence is CASSQDTSYEQYF. CDR3 bases: TGTGCCAGCAGCCAAGACACCTCCTACGAGCAGTACTTC.

The chain employs TRBV28 and TRBJ2-2, with D perhaps matching TRBD1 (5 bases). CDR1 is MDHEN and CDR2 is SYDVKM in the germline V gene. V dropped 5 bases and J dropped 6 bases, with 10 bases sitting between them. This CDR3 has 13 amino acids. The CDR3 here is CASSPLGAGELFF. The CDR3 nucleotides are TGTGCCAGCAGTCCCCTAGGGGCCGGGGAGCTGTTTTTT.

The rearrangement links TRBV11-1 to TRBJ1-1, with a weak D call TRBD1 (6 bases). Germline V gene lookup returns CDR1 SGHAT and CDR2 FQDESV (reference sequence). CDR3 size: 17 residues. Trimming pared 0 bases from V and 1 base from J, leaving 15 bases between. This chain's CDR3 is CASSLARWGRGNTEAFF. CDR3 nucleotide sequence: TGTGCCAGCAGCTTAGCGCGCTGGGGGCGAGGGAACACTGAAGCTTTCTTT.

V gene TRBV19 combines with J gene TRBJ2-7; D not certain. The CDR3 length is 13 residues. Trimming removed 5 bases from V and 1 base from J, with 9 bases in between. Germline CDR1 LNHDA, CDR2 SQIVND (reference sequence). Here the CDR3 reads CASSPRRSYEQYF. DNA of the CDR3: TGTGCCAGTAGTCCACGTCGGTCCTACGAGCAGTACTTC. The full variable domain, in which reference TRBV19 and TRBJ2-7 provide the parts outside the CDR3, is DGGITQSPKYLFRKEGQNVTLSCEQNLNHDAMYWYRQDPGQGLRLIYYSQIVNDFQKGDIAEGYSVSREKKESFPLTVTSAQKNPTAFYLCASSPRRSYEQYFGPGTRLTVT.

The gene calls are TRBV7-9 and TRBJ1-3, with 7 positions matching TRBD1. Germline V lookup: CDR1 SEHNR, CDR2 FQNEAQ (reference sequence). V trimming: 7 bases; J trimming: 4 bases; junction bases outside the gene matches: 4. There are 13 residues in the CDR3. The CDR3 DNA reads as TGTGCCAGCACCCCGGGACAGGGAAACACCATATATTTT. It codes for CASTPGQGNTIYF.

CDR3 in amino acids: CATSRNLDRQPQHF. CDR3 nucleotide sequence: TGTGCCACCAGCAGAAATTTAGACCGCCAGCCCCAGCATTTT. The chain employs TRBV15 and TRBJ1-5; D gene unclear. The CDR3 contains 14 residues. Deletions cut 2 bases from V and 7 bases from J, with 12 bases between. Germline V gene lookup returns CDR1 LNHNV and CDR2 YYDKDF (reference sequence).

V usage is TRBV4-1 and J usage is TRBJ2-1; 12 bases are a match to TRBD2. The germline V gene encodes CDR1 MGHRA and CDR2 YSYEKL. The V gene end was trimmed by 1 base and the J gene end by 5 bases; junction bases not matched to a gene: 9. The CDR3 spans 18 residues. CDR3 loop: CASSQGLAGAPRHNEQFF. The CDR3 DNA follows: TGCGCCAGCAGCCAAGGACTAGCGGGAGCTCCCAGGCACAATGAGCAGTTCTTC.

The V and J genes are TRBV13 and TRBJ1-2; D not certain. Germline lookup yields CDR1 PRHDT and CDR2 FYEKMQ (reference sequence). The CDR3 spans 15 residues. The ends were cut back, 0 bases at V and 0 bases at J, with 8 bases in the middle. Here the CDR3 reads CASSLGGGTNYGYTF. The CDR3 nucleotides read TGTGCCAGCAGCTTAGGTGGCGGGACTAACTATGGCTACACCTTC.

The V gene is TRBV27, the J gene TRBJ2-5; unclear D gene. The CDR3 runs 14 residues. From germline, CDR1 is MNHEY and CDR2 SMNVEV (reference sequence). V lost 1 base to trimming and J lost 2 bases, with 8 bases between them. The CDR3 bases are TGTGCCAGCAGTTTATTCGGGCAGCAAGAGACCCAGTACTTC. This sequence encodes CASSLFGQQETQYF.

This chain links TRBV19 with TRBJ2-1; 7 positions match TRBD1. This CDR3 has 15 residues. Germline V lookup: CDR1 LNHDA, CDR2 SQIVND (reference sequence). With V trimmed by 4 bases and J by 8 bases, 11 bases remained unmatched. CDR3 sequence reads: CASSTEPGQWDEQFF. The CDR3, as DNA: TGTGCCAGTAGTACCGAACCGGGACAGTGGGATGAGCAGTTCTTC.

V gene TRBV11-2 combines with J gene TRBJ2-1, with a weak D call TRBD2 (6 bases). The CDR3 is made up of 19 amino acids. Trimming left V 1 base short and J 8 bases short, with 27 bases between. Germline values: CDR1 SGHAT, CDR2 FQNNGV. DNA for the CDR3: TGTGCCAGCAGCTTAGGTCTTAGCGGAGCCCTCAACCGGTGGGATGAGCAGTTCTTC. It codes for CASSLGLSGALNRWDEQFF.

The V gene is TRBV27, the J gene TRBJ1-4; 10 nucleotides line up with TRBD1. V lost 4 bases and J lost 2; bases outside the gene matches: 7. CDR3 size: 17 residues. Germline-derived CDR1 and CDR2 are MNHEY and SMNVEV (reference sequence). This chain's CDR3 is CASSYRDRGVTNEKLFF. The CDR3 nucleotides read TGTGCCAGCAGTTACCGGGACAGGGGAGTGACTAATGAAAAACTGTTTTTT.

J is TRBJ2-1 and V is TRBV5-1; 7 nucleotides agree with TRBD1. Germline assignment: CDR1 SGHRS and CDR2 YFSETQ. V dropped 1 base and J dropped 8; count of bases not matched to a gene: 3. This CDR3 is built from 13 residues. This chain's CDR3 is CASSLRQGYEQFF. The CDR3 bases are TGCGCCAGCAGCTTGCGACAGGGTTATGAGCAGTTCTTC.

The CDR3 protein is CASSSSREDEQYF. CDR3 nucleotides: TGTGCCAGCAGCTCGTCTAGAGAGGACGAGCAGTACTTC. This chain joins TRBV7-7 and TRBJ2-7; D is uncertain. V lost 4 bases and J lost 5, with 12 bases in between. CDR1 is SSHAT, CDR2 FNYEAQ, per germline (reference sequence). The CDR3 totals 13 residues.

This chain uses TRBV30 with TRBJ1-1; maybe TRBD1 (6 bases). The ends were cut back, 3 bases at V and 1 base at J, with 12 bases in the middle. Germline loops: CDR1 GTSNPN, CDR2 SVGIG (reference sequence). The CDR3 runs to 14 residues. The CDR3 loop is CAWRSGVPNTEAFF. The CDR3 bases are TGTGCCTGGAGGTCAGGGGTTCCGAACACTGAAGCTTTCTTT.

Here the CDR3 reads CASSPDSWRAEAFF. CDR3 nucleotides: TGTGCCAGCAGCCCCGACTCCTGGAGGGCTGAAGCTTTCTTT. This chain links TRBV7-9 with TRBJ1-1; no definite D call. V was pared by 5 bases and J by 6 bases, with 16 bases between. The CDR3 spans 14 residues. The V gene's germline CDR1 is SEHNR and CDR2 FQNEAQ (reference sequence).

The chain carries TRBV4-1 and TRBJ1-5, with 8 nucleotides matching TRBD1. The V gene end was trimmed by 2 bases and the J gene end by 1 base; junction bases not matched to a gene: 4. Germline V gene data show CDR1 as MGHRA and CDR2 as YSYEKL. CDR3 length: 16 amino acids. The DNA of the CDR3 is TGCGCCAGCAGCCAACTTGACAGGGGAAGCAATCAGCCCCAGCATTTT. Its translation: CASSQLDRGSNQPQHF.

This chain joins TRBV5-8 and TRBJ2-2; D remains unclear. Germline lookup yields CDR1 SGHTS and CDR2 YDEGEE. The CDR3 extends over 16 amino acids. Trimming left V 0 bases short and J 6 bases short, with 15 bases between. In nucleotides, the CDR3 is TGTGCCAGCAGCTTGGCGGTAGGGTTCTTGGCCGGGGAGCTGTTTTTT. Encoded protein: CASSLAVGFLAGELFF.

The rearrangement joins TRBV30 to TRBJ1-6; TRBD1 matches at 8 bases. The CDR3 length is 20 residues. CDR1 is GTSNPN, CDR2 SVGIG, per germline (reference sequence). The J segment lost 6 bases and the V segment lost 0 bases, leaving 19 bases of the junction unmatched. CDR3 in DNA: TGTGCCTGGAGTGTACGTTGGACAGGGAGGGACCTAAGAACTAATTCACCCCTCCACTTT. Residues: CAWSVRWTGRDLRTNSPLHF.

The V gene is TRBV19, the J gene TRBJ2-7, with a tentative D call TRBD2 (5 bases). The germline V and J ends were trimmed by 6 bases and 0 bases, with 21 bases remaining between them. From germline, CDR1 is LNHDA and CDR2 SQIVND (reference sequence). The CDR3 is 17 residues long. The CDR3 is CASRGVGRASSSYEQYF. For the CDR3, the DNA is TGTGCCAGTAGGGGAGTGGGCCGCGCTTCAAGCTCCTACGAGCAGTACTTC.